The clone carrying this TCR beta chain was picked up a small number of times. The antigen remains unidentified. Other DNA sequences within the sample encode an identical CDR3. PCR used 60 Vbeta primers and 13 Jbeta primers. Profiling relied on immunoSEQ multiplex PCR, and the TCRdb table lists in-frame clones only, not all of them. The sample lists 110,000 to 150,000 clones, approximately 73% occurring once. The sample belongs to a study of cytomegalovirus exposure and HLA in healthy donors. Broader study findings: Later analysis identified about 17,000 TCR beta sequences associated with HLA alleles, using a false discovery rate threshold of 0.05.

Sequenced sample: PBMCs. The receptor was derived from a human donor in good health.

The CDR3 reads CASSHRDSNQPQHF. The CDR3 coding sequence is TGTGCCAGCAGTCACAGGGATAGCAATCAGCCCCAGCATTTT. The chain joins TRBV27 to TRBJ1-5, with a weak D call TRBD1 (6 bases). V was clipped by 5 bases and J by 0 bases, with 8 bases between them. This CDR3 region has 14 residues. Germline V gene sequence: CDR1 MNHEY, CDR2 SMNVEV (reference sequence).